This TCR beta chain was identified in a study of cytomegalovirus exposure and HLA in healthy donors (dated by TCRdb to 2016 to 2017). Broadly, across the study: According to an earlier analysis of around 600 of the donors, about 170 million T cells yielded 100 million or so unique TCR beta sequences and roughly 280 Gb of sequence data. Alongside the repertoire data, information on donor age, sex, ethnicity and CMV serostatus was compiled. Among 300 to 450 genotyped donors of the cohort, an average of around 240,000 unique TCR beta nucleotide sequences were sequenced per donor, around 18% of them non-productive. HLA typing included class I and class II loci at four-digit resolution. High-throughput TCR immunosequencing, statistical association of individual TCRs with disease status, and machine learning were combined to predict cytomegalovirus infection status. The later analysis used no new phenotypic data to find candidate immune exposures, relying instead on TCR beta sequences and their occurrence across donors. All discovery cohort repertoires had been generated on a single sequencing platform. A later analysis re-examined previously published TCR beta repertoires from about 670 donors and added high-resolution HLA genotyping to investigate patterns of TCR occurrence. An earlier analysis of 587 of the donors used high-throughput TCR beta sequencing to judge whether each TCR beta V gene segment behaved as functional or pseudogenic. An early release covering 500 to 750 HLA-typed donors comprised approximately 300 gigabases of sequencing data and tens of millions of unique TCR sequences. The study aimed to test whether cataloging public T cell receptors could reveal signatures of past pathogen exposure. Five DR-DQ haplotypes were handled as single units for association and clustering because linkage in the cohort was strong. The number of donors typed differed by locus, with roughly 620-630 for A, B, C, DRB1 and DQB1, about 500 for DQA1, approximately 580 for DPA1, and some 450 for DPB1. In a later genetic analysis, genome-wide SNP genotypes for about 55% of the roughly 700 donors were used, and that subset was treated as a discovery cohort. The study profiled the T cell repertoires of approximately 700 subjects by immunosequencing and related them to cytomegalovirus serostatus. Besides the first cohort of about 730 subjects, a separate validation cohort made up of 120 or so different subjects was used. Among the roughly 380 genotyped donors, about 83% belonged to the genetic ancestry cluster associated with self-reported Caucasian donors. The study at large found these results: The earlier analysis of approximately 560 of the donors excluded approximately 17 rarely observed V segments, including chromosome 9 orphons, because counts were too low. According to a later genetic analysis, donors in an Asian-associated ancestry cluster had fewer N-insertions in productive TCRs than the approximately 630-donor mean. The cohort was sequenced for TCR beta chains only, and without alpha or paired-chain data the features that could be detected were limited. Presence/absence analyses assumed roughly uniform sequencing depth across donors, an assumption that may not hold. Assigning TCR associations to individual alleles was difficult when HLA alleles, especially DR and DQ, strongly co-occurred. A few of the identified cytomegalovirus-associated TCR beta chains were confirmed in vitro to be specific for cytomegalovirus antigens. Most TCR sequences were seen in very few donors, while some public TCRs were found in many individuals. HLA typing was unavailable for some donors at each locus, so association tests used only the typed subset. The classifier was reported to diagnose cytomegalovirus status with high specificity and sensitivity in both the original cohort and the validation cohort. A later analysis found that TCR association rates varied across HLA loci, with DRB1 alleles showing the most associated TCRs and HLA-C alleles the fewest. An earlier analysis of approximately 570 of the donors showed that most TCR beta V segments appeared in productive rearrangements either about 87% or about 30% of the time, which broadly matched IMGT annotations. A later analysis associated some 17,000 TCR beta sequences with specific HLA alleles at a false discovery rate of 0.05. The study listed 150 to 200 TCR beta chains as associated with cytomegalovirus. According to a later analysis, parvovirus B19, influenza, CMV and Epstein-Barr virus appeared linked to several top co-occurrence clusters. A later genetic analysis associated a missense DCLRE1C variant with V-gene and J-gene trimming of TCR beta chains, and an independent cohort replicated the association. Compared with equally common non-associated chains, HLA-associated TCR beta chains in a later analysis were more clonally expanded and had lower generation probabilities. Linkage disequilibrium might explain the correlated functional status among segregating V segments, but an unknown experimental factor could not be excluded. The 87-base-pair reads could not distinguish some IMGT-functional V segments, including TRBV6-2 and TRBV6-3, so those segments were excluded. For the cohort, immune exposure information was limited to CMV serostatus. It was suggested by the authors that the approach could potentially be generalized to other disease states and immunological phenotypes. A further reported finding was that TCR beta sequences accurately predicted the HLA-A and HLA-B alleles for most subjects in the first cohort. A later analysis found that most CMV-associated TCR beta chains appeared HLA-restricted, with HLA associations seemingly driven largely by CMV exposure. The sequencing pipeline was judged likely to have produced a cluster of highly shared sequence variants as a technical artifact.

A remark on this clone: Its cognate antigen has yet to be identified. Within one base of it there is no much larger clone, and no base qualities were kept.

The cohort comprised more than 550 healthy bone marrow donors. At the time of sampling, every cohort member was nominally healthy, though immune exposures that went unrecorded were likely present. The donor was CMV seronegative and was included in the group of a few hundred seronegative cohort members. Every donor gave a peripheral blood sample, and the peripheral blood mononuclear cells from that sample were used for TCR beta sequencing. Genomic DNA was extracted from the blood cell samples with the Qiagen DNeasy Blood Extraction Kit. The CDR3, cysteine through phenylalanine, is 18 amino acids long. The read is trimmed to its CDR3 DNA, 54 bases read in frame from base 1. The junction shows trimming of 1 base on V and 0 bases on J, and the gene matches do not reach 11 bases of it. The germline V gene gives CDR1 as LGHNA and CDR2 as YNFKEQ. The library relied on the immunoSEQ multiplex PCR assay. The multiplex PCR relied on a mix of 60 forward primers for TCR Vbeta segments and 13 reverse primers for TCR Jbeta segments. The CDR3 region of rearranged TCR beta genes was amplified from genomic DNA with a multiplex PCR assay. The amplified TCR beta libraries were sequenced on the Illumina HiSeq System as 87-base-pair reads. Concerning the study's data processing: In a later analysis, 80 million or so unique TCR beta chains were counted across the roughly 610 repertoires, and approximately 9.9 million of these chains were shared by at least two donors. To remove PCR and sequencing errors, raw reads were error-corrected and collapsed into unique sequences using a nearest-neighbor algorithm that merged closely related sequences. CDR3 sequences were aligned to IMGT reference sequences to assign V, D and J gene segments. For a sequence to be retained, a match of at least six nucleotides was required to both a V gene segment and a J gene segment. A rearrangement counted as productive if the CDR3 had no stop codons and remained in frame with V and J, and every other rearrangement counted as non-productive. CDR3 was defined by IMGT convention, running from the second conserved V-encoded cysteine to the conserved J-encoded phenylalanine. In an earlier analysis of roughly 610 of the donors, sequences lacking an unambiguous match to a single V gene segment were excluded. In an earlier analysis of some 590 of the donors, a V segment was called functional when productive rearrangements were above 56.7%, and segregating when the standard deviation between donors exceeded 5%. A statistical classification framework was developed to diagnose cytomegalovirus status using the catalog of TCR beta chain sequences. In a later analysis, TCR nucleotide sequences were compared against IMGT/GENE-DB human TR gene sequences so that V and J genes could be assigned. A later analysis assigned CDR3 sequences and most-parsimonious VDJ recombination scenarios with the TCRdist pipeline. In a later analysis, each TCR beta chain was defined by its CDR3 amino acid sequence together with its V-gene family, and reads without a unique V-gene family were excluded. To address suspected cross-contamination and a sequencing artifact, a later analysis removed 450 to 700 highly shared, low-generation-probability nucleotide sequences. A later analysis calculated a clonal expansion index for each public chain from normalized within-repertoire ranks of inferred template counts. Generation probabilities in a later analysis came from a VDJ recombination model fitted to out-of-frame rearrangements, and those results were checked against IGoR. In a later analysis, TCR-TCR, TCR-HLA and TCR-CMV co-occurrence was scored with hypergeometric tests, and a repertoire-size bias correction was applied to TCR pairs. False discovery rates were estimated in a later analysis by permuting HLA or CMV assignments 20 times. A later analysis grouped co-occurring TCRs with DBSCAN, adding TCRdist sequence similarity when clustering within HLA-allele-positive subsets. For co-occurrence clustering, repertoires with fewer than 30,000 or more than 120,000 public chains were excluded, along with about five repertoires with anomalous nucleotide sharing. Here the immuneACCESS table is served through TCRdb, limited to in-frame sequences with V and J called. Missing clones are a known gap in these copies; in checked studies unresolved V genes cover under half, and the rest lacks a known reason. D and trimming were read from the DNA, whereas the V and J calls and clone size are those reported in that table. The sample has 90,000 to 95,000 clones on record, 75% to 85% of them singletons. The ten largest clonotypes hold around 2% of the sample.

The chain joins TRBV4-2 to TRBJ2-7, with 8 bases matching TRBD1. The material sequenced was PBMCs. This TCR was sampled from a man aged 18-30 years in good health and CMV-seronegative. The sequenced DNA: TGTGCCAGCAGCCAAGTTCCATCCGGACAGGGTAGCTCCTACGAGCAGTACTTC. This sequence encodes CASSQVPSGQGSSYEQYF.